The next 24 T cell receptor beta chains were all read from a single sample in a study of T cells in Graves' hyperthyroidism and ophthalmopathy. The TCR beta CDR3 regions underwent amplification using RNA transcripts as the source. Initially, a first-round RT-PCR of the TCR CDR3 employed the HTBI primer set. From the multiplex PCR reads, TCRdb called clonotypes with MiXCR, one entry per CDR3 protein. The table has 300,000 to 500,000 distinct CDR3 sequences, more than 12% seen once. The sample was blood. These receptors were collected from a man in his fifties or sixties with Graves' ophthalmopathy.

The chain is built from TRBV9 and TRBJ1-1; D is unresolved. V lost 0 bases to trimming and J lost 2 bases, with 11 bases between them. Per germline, CDR1 SGDLS and CDR2 YYNGEE. This CDR3 has 15 amino acids. The chain's CDR3 is CASSVDSRSNTEAFF. The CDR3 bases are TGTGCCAGCAGCGTAGATTCCAGGAGTAACACTGAAGCTTTCTTT.

This sequence joins TRBV7-2 and TRBJ2-3; tentatively, D is TRBD1 (6 bases). Trimming took off 4 bases at V and 2 bases at J, with 7 bases between the two ends. Germline CDR1 is SGHTA and CDR2 is FQGNSA. This CDR3 comprises 13 residues. CDR3 DNA sequence: TGTGCCAGCAGCTGGACAGTCACAGATACGCAGTATTTT. Its translation is CASSWTVTDTQYF.

At least ten counts were recorded for this clonotype. The rearrangement uses TRBV6-5 and TRBJ2-7, with 11 bases identical to TRBD2. The V gene end was trimmed by 2 bases and the J gene end by 3 bases; junction bases not matched to a gene: 6. The germline CDR1 and CDR2 sequences are MNHEY and SVGAGI. The CDR3 is 16 residues long. The CDR3 DNA follows: TGTGCCAGCAGTTACCCACCTAGCGGGAGGAACTACGAGCAGTACTTC. Its protein is CASSYPPSGRNYEQYF.

This clonotype was observed a handful of times. In nucleotides, the CDR3 is TGCAGCGCCGCAGTCCTAAAAAAGGGGATTCAGTACTTC. This gives the protein CSAAVLKKGIQYF. The rearrangement uses TRBV29-1 and TRBJ2-4; D possibly corresponds to TRBD1 (5 bases). Per the germline V gene, CDR1 is SQVTM and CDR2 is ANQGSEA. V lost 7 bases and J lost 10, with 20 bases in between. CDR3 length equals 13 residues.

This clonotype was detected ten times or more. A clone one base away is much larger, so this may be a read error. The J gene is TRBJ1-1, the V gene TRBV3-1; 8 bases are a match to TRBD1. The length of the CDR3 is 14 residues. Germline loops: CDR1 LGHDT, CDR2 YNNKEL (reference sequence). This CDR3 is CASSQGSGGTEASF. The CDR3 DNA sequence: TGTGCCAGCAGCCAAGGTTCAGGGGGCACTGAAGCTTCCTTT.

A note on this clonotype: A read error may be the cause here, since a much bigger clone is one base away. V is TRBV6-1 and J is TRBJ2-7; maybe TRBD2 (5 bases). CDR3 size: 14 residues. Germline loops: CDR1 MNHNS, CDR2 SASEGT. Between the trimmed V and J ends, which lost 2 bases and 5 bases, there was a span of 13 bases. The CDR3: CASSETGYVDEQYF. CDR3 nucleotide sequence: TGTGCCAGCAGTGAAACGGGGTATGTAGACGAGCAGTACTTC.

The J gene is TRBJ2-5, the V gene TRBV5-1; 8 bases map to TRBD2. Trimming removed 2 bases from V and 6 bases from J; junction bases left unmatched: 9. In germline, CDR1 is SGHRS, CDR2 YFSETQ. This CDR3 is built from 15 residues. CDR3 residues: CASSLTSGPAKTQYF. The CDR3 DNA follows: TGCGCCAGCAGCTTAACTAGCGGTCCGGCAAAGACCCAGTACTTC. Full variable domain (outside the CDR3, taken from reference TRBV5-1 and TRBJ2-5): KAGVTQTPRYLIKTRGQQVTLSCSPISGHRSVSWYQQTPGQGLQFLFEYFSETQRNKGNFPGRFSGRQFSNSRSEMNVSTLELGDSALYLCASSLTSGPAKTQYFGPGTRLLVL.

This clonotype was picked up a small number of times. The J gene is TRBJ2-1, the V gene TRBV20-1, with D unresolved. Germline-derived CDR1 and CDR2 are DFQATT and SNEGSKA (reference sequence). V lost 3 bases and J 5 bases, leaving 17 bases between the germline ends. The CDR3 has 15 residues. Written as DNA, the CDR3 is TGCAGTGCTAGGCCCGGGCACCGAGCTAACAATGAGCAGTTCTTC. As protein: CSARPGHRANNEQFF.

This clonotype was picked up a small number of times. Given a much more abundant clone one base away, this may be a read error. V and J are TRBV2 and TRBJ2-1; D not resolved. Germline assignment: CDR1 SNHLY and CDR2 FYNNEI. The CDR3 is 12 residues long. CDR3 coding DNA: TGTGCCAGCAGTGAAGAAAGCAATGAGCAGTGCTTC. It specifies CASSEESNEQCF.

This sequence joins TRBV6-2 or TRBV6-3 and TRBJ1-2; the D is unclear. CDR3 length: 13 amino acids. Trimming removed 2 bases at V and 8 bases at J, with 12 bases between. Germline assignment: CDR1 MNHEY and CDR2 SVGEGT. The CDR3 region has the DNA TGTGCCAGCAGTTACCATACGGAGGGAGGCTACACCTTC. Translated, it gives CASSYHTEGGYTF.

This clonotype was counted ten times or more. The V call is TRBV2, the J call TRBJ2-1; D not certain. The germline gives CDR1 SNHLY, CDR2 FYNNEI. Trimming stripped 0 bases from V and 4 bases from J, with 10 bases between. The CDR3 runs to 15 residues. Here the CDR3 DNA reads TGTGCCAGCAGTGAAGCGCGGCAGTATTACAATGAGCAGTTCTTC. Translating it yields CASSEARQYYNEQFF.

This clonotype was detected many times. This chain uses TRBV5-8 with TRBJ2-7; D gene unclear. CDR1 and CDR2 (germline): SGHTS, YDEGEE. V lost 4 bases and J lost 9, with 11 bases in between. This CDR3 has 11 residues. The CDR3 DNA follows: TGTGCCAGCAGCCCTTTTGGAGTGCAGTACTTC. This encodes CASSPFGVQYF.

This clonotype was recorded a few times. The chain links TRBV2 to TRBJ2-1; D call uncertain. The ends were cut back, 3 bases at V and 9 bases at J, with 12 bases in the middle. This CDR3 comprises 13 residues. Looked up from germline, CDR1 is SNHLY and CDR2 is FYNNEI. The DNA for the CDR3 is TGTGCCAGCAGTGAGCCACTGGCCGGTGAGCAGTTCTTC. It specifies CASSEPLAGEQFF.

J is TRBJ2-5 and V is TRBV5-1; no definite D call. The CDR3 runs to 13 residues. Germline V gene lookup returns CDR1 SGHRS and CDR2 YFSETQ. V dropped 0 bases and J dropped 3 bases, with 6 bases sitting between them. The CDR3 bases are TGCGCCAGCAGCTTGGCAGAAGAAGAGACCCAGTACTTC. Translating it yields CASSLAEEETQYF. Together with reference TRBV5-1 and TRBJ2-5, the CDR3 gives the full variable domain: KAGVTQTPRYLIKTRGQQVTLSCSPISGHRSVSWYQQTPGQGLQFLFEYFSETQRNKGNFPGRFSGRQFSNSRSEMNVSTLELGDSALYLCASSLAEEETQYFGPGTRLLVL.

This clonotype was detected ten times or more. This chain joins TRBV20-1 and TRBJ2-7, with a tentative D call TRBD1 (6 bases). This CDR3 has 14 amino acids. CDR1 and CDR2 from the germline V gene are DFQATT and SNEGSKA (reference sequence). Trimming left V 0 bases short and J 0 bases short, with 9 bases between. CDR3 region: CSARDQGRSYEQYF. The CDR3, as DNA: TGCAGTGCTAGAGATCAGGGGCGCTCCTACGAGCAGTACTTC.

This clonotype showed up many times. DNA of the CDR3: TGTGCCTGGAGTGTGGGCGCCGGGCAGCCCCAGCATTTT. This gives the protein CAWSVGAGQPQHF. V gene TRBV30 combines with J gene TRBJ1-5; D gene ambiguous. CDR1 and CDR2 from the germline V gene are GTSNPN and SVGIG (reference sequence). Trimming shortened V by 0 bases and J by 7 bases, and 10 bases separated the two germline ends. This CDR3 has 13 residues.

The chain combines TRBV29-1 with TRBJ2-7; 13 nucleotides match TRBD2. V shed 4 bases, J shed 6 bases, and the junction held 3 bases outside the gene matches. This CDR3 contains 13 residues. CDR1 and CDR2 from the germline V gene are SQVTM and ANQGSEA. The CDR3, as DNA: TGCAGCGTTGGACTAGCGGGAGGCGGCGAGCAGTACTTC. This sequence encodes CSVGLAGGGEQYF.

The chain uses TRBV28 and TRBJ2-6; D gene uncertain. The germline V gene encodes CDR1 MDHEN and CDR2 SYDVKM. Trimming removed 3 bases from V and 4 bases from J, with 7 bases in between. This CDR3 has 14 residues. CDR3 residues: CASSFVGGANVLTF. The CDR3 bases are TGTGCCAGCAGTTTCGTGGGGGGGGCCAACGTCCTGACTTTC.

In regard to this clonotype: A single base separates this from a much larger clone, so it may be a read error. J is TRBJ2-1 and V is TRBV29-1; 8 nucleotides agree with TRBD1. The germline gives CDR1 SQVTM, CDR2 ANQGSEA. The CDR3 length is 15 residues. V shed 4 bases and J 8 bases; nucleotides not matched to a gene: 13. For the CDR3, the DNA is TGCAGCGTTGCTGGAGGACAGGGCCCTCGCCATGAGCAGTTCTTC. This codes for CSVAGGQGPRHEQFF.

This clonotype was seen many times. This chain joins TRBV6-1 and TRBJ2-1, with TRBD1 matching 9 bases. Germline values: CDR1 MNHNS, CDR2 SASEGT. J lost 5 bases, V lost 5 bases, and 7 bases had no gene match. This CDR3 comprises 15 residues. The CDR3 sequence: CASSTAGTGNNEQFF. CDR3 coding DNA: TGTGCCAGCAGTACCGCCGGGACAGGGAACAATGAGCAGTTCTTC.

This clonotype was seen many times. The rearrangement uses TRBV28 and TRBJ2-1; 7 positions match TRBD1. Trimming took 3 bases from V and 4 from J; bases not matched to a gene: 3. Germline loops: CDR1 MDHEN, CDR2 SYDVKM. This CDR3 region has 14 residues. CDR3 protein: CASSLGQMYNEQFF. CDR3 DNA sequence: TGTGCCAGCAGTTTGGGACAGATGTACAATGAGCAGTTCTTC.

With regard to this clonotype: The junction does not match germline at one end; this may be a read error. The V gene is TRBV7-2, the J gene TRBJ2-1; no clear D. This CDR3 region has 12 residues. Germline loops: CDR1 SGHTA, CDR2 FQGNSA. CDR3 residues: CASILGYNEQFF. CDR3 nucleotides: TGTGCCAGCATCTTAGGTTACAATGAGCAGTTCTTC.

This clonotype has only a few counts. The chain has TRBV24-1 and TRBJ2-2; TRBD1 might be the D (6 bases). There are 14 residues in the CDR3. The germline CDR1 and CDR2 sequences are KGHDR and SFDVKD. V was clipped by 10 bases and J by 0 bases, with 11 bases between them. CDR3 DNA sequence: TGTGCCACGACGGGACATACGAACACCGGGGAGCTGTTTTTT. Protein: CATTGHTNTGELFF.

This clonotype was recorded many times. This chain links TRBV12-3 or TRBV12-4 with TRBJ2-1; the match to TRBD2 covers 9 bases. The CDR3 has 16 residues. Germline trimming cut 2 bases from V and 7 bases from J; bases unmatched to any gene: 9. The CDR3 sequence is CASSLLREGLHNEQFF. DNA for the CDR3: TGTGCCAGCAGTTTATTGCGGGAGGGCCTCCATAATGAGCAGTTCTTC.